This TCR beta chain was found in a study of blood T cell repertoires in COVID-19. Germline CDR1 and CDR2: LGHDT and YNNKEL (reference sequence). The CDR3 covers 14 residues. Trimming stripped 4 bases from V and 5 bases from J, with 9 bases between. The repertoire was sequenced with immunoSEQ multiplex PCR; TCRdb's copy has only in-frame clones and lacks some. The sample contains around 140,000 clones, more than 85% of which appear only once. Sequencing was done on a sample of peripheral blood. The V call is TRBV3-1 (or the pseudogene TRBV3-2), the J call TRBJ1-6; tentative D call: TRBD1 (6 bases). This receptor was taken from a middle-aged man with active or convalescent COVID-19. The CDR3 loop reads CASSLRQDNSPLHF. The CDR3 DNA sequence: TGTGCCAGCAGCCTCCGACAGGATAATTCACCCCTCCACTTT.